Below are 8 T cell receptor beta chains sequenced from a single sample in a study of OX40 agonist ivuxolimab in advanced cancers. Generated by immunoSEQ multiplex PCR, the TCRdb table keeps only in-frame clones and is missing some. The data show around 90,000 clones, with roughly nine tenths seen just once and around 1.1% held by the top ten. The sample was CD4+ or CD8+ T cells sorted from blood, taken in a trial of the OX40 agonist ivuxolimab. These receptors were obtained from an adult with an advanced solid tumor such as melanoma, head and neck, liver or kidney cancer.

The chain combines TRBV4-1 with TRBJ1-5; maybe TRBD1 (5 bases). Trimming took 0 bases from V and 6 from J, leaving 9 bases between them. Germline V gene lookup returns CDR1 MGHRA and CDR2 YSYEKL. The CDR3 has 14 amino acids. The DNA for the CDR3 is TGCGCCAGCAGCCAAGACAGGGTGCGTCAGCCCCAGCATTTT. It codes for CASSQDRVRQPQHF.

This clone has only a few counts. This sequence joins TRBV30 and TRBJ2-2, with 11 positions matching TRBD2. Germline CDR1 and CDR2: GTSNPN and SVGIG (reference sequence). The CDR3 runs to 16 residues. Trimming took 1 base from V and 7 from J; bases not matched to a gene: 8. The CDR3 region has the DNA TGTGCCTGGAGTGCCGGGACTAGCGGCCGTATCGGGGAGCTGTTTTTT. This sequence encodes CAWSAGTSGRIGELFF.

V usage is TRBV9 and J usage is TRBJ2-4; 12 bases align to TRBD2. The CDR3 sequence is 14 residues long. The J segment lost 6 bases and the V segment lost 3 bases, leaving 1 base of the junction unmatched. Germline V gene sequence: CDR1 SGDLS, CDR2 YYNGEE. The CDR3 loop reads CASSAGLAGNIQYF. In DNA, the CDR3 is TGTGCCAGCAGCGCGGGACTAGCGGGAAACATTCAGTACTTC.

CDR3 bases: TGTGCCAGTAAGTCGGGTCAAATTTTTAGCAATCAGCCCCAGCATTTT. It translates to CASKSGQIFSNQPQHF. This chain links TRBV19 with TRBJ1-5; D remains ambiguous. The germline CDR1 and CDR2 sequences are LNHDA and SQIVND (reference sequence). The V end lost 7 bases, the J end lost 0 bases, and 16 bases lay between the germline ends. CDR3 length: 16 residues.

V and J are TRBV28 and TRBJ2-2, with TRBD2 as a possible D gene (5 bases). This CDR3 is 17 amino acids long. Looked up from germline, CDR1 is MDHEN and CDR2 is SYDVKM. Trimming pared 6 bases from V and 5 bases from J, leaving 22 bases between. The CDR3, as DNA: TGTGCCAGCAGACCTCCGGCTGGGAACCCGGGGACCGGGGAGCTGTTTTTT. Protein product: CASRPPAGNPGTGELFF. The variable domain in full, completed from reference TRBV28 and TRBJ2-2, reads DVKVTQSSRYLVKRTGEKVFLECVQDMDHENMFWYRQDPGLGLRLIYFSYDVKMKEKGDIPEGYSVSREKKERFSLILESASTNQTSMYLCASRPPAGNPGTGELFFGEGSRLTVL.

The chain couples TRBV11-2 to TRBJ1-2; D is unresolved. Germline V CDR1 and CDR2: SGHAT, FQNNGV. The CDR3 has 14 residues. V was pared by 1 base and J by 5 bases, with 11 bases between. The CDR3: CASSLGDVKYGYTF. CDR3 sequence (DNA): TGTGCCAGCAGCTTAGGTGATGTAAAGTATGGCTACACCTTC.

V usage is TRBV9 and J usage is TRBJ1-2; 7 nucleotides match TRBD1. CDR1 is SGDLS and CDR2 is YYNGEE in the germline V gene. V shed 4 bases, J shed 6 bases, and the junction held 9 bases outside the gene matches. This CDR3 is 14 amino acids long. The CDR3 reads CASSRGTDVNGYTF. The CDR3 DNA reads TGTGCCAGCAGCCGCGGGACAGACGTGAATGGCTACACCTTC.

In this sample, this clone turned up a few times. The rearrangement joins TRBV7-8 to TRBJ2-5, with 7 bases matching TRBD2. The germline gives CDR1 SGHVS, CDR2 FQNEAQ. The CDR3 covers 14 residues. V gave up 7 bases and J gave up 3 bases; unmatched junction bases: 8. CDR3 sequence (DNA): TGTGCCAGCATCCCCTCGCGGGGGAAAGAGACCCAGTACTTC. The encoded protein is CASIPSRGKETQYF.